Below, 12 T cell receptor beta chains from the same sample are listed, as sequenced in a study of blood T cell repertoires in COVID-19. Data came from immunoSEQ multiplex PCR; TCRdb stores just in-frame clones and leaves some out. Among about 99,000 clones listed, 80% to 85% were seen once. The sample comprised peripheral blood. These receptors were obtained from a man between 70 and 80 years old with active or convalescent COVID-19.

This clone was detected only once. V usage is TRBV9 and J usage is TRBJ1-5, with 7 bases lining up with TRBD1. Germline trimming cut 0 bases from V and 6 bases from J; bases unmatched to any gene: 0. The CDR3 has 13 residues. CDR1 SGDLS and CDR2 YYNGEE come from the germline V gene. CDR3 nucleotide sequence: TGTGCCAGCAGCGTAGGGACAGGTCAGCCCCAGCATTTT. It specifies CASSVGTGQPQHF.

The J gene is TRBJ2-1, the V gene TRBV7-2; TRBD1 might be the D (6 bases). There are 16 residues in the CDR3. Germline CDR1 reads SGHTA; CDR2 reads FQGNSA. Trimming took 1 base from V and 2 from J, leaving 12 bases between them. The CDR3 nucleotides are TGTGCCAGCAGCTTAGGACAGGCCCTGGCCTACAATGAGCAGTTCTTC. Amino acids: CASSLGQALAYNEQFF.

This chain connects TRBV27 to TRBJ1-4, with a weak D call TRBD1 (6 bases). Germline assignment: CDR1 MNHEY and CDR2 SMNVEV (reference sequence). V lost 5 bases, J lost 0 bases, and 10 bases lay in between. The CDR3 is 15 residues long. The CDR3 reads CASSPRGATNEKLFF. CDR3 nucleotide sequence: TGTGCCAGCAGTCCCAGGGGTGCAACTAATGAAAAACTGTTTTTT.

There are a few counts of this clone. This sequence joins TRBV2 and TRBJ1-5; D ambiguous. The V gene lost 7 bases and the J gene lost 4 bases, with 8 bases spanning the gap. Germline assignment: CDR1 SNHLY and CDR2 FYNNEI. There are 12 residues in the CDR3. CDR3 protein: CASTAGNQPQHF. The CDR3 DNA sequence: TGTGCCAGCACCGCAGGTAATCAGCCCCAGCATTTT.

Regarding this clone: Other DNA variants within this sample encode the same CDR3. The chain has TRBV30 and TRBJ2-5, with 7 nucleotides matching TRBD2. The germline CDR1 and CDR2 sequences are GTSNPN and SVGIG (reference sequence). This CDR3 contains 12 residues. With 0 bases clipped from V and 5 bases from J, the junction kept 0 bases outside the gene matches. The CDR3 sequence is CAWSVGGETQYF. The CDR3 DNA reads as TGTGCCTGGAGTGTGGGAGGGGAGACCCAGTACTTC. Supplemented by reference TRBV30 and TRBJ2-5, the full variable domain reads SQTIHQWPATLVQPVGSPLSLECTVEGTSNPNLYWYRQAAGRGLQLLFYSVGIGQISSEVPQNLSASRPQDRQFILSSKKLLLSDSGFYLCAWSVGGETQYFGPGTRLLVL.

The chain is built from TRBV7-2 and TRBJ2-1, with D possibly matching TRBD2 (5 bases). The V end lost 0 bases, the J end lost 10 bases, and 10 bases lay between the germline ends. The CDR3 has 13 amino acids. Germline values: CDR1 SGHTA, CDR2 FQGNSA. For the CDR3, the DNA is TGTGCCAGCAGCTTAGCCCGAGGGATCGAGCAGTTCTTC. Translating it yields CASSLARGIEQFF.

The chain carries TRBV2 and TRBJ1-1; D is possibly TRBD1 (6 bases). CDR3 size: 14 residues. Germline lookup yields CDR1 SNHLY and CDR2 FYNNEI. Between the trimmed V and J ends, which lost 4 bases and 8 bases, there was a span of 17 bases. In DNA, the CDR3 is TGTGCCAGCAGTGGAAGAGGGGGTGATCGAGAAGCTTTCTTT. It is translated as CASSGRGGDREAFF. The whole variable domain, remainder taken from reference TRBV2 and TRBJ1-1, is EPEVTQTPSHQVTQMGQEVILRCVPISNHLYFYWYRQILGQKVEFLVSFYNNEISEKSEIFDDQFSVERPDGSNFTLKIRSTKLEDSAMYFCASSGRGGDREAFFGQGTRLTVV.

V usage is TRBV28 and J usage is TRBJ1-2, with TRBD1 identical over 9 bases. V shed 6 bases, J shed 4 bases, and the junction held 9 bases outside the gene matches. This CDR3 is built from 15 residues. CDR1 and CDR2 (germline): MDHEN, SYDVKM. The CDR3 nucleotides read TGTGCCAGCAGGGAATCCGGGACAGGGATCTATGGCTACACCTTC. The encoded protein is CASRESGTGIYGYTF.

The genes are TRBV7-9 and TRBJ1-1; 7 positions agree with TRBD1. CDR1 is SEHNR and CDR2 is FQNEAQ in the germline V gene (reference sequence). The CDR3 extends over 14 amino acids. V lost 3 bases to trimming and J lost 5 bases; unmatched junction nucleotides: 6. The CDR3 loop is CASSFTGVGTEAFF. The DNA for the CDR3 is TGTGCCAGCAGCTTTACAGGGGTTGGTACTGAAGCTTTCTTT.

This chain connects TRBV2 to TRBJ1-5; 7 bases align to TRBD1. The CDR3 loop spans 15 amino acids. V dropped 6 bases and J dropped 2; count of bases not matched to a gene: 7. Germline values: CDR1 SNHLY, CDR2 FYNNEI. The chain's CDR3 is CASRFGTVGNQPQHF. The CDR3 region has the DNA TGTGCCAGCAGGTTCGGGACAGTCGGCAATCAGCCCCAGCATTTT.

This clone showed up just once. This sequence joins TRBV6-1 and TRBJ1-5; no clear D. The CDR3 is 14 amino acids. CDR1 and CDR2 (germline): MNHNS, SASEGT. V was clipped by 3 bases and J by 9 bases, with 15 bases between them. This chain's CDR3 is CASSDTQRLGPQHF. The CDR3 DNA sequence: TGTGCCAGCAGTGATACGCAGCGACTGGGGCCCCAGCATTTT.

The chain couples TRBV19 to TRBJ2-7; 8 nucleotides line up with TRBD1. V dropped 3 bases and J dropped 4; count of bases not matched to a gene: 5. From germline, CDR1 is LNHDA and CDR2 SQIVND (reference sequence). The CDR3 consists of 14 residues. DNA of the CDR3: TGTGCCAGTAGTATGGCTGACAGGGGTTACGAGCAGTACTTC. It is translated as CASSMADRGYEQYF.